These 27 T cell receptor beta chains originate from one sample sequenced in a study of regulatory T cells in long-lasting Graves disease. Time point here: persistent/refractory GD, antithyroid drugs over 5 years with positive TRAb. PBMCs were the source of the RNA used for TCR sequencing. Investigators prepared the TCR beta libraries by applying iRepertoire HTBI primers and Arm-PCR of CDR3 regions. From the multiplex PCR reads, TCRdb called clonotypes with MiXCR, one entry per CDR3 protein. The sample has over 250,000 distinct CDR3 sequences, approximately 20% seen once; the top ten hold just over 55%. The source material was peripheral blood mononuclear cells (PBMCs), sampled when the disease was refractory, from a patient treated with antithyroid drugs. The receptor source for this set is a female donor with Graves disease.

This clonotype was counted at least ten times. This chain connects TRBV2 to TRBJ1-1; possible D gene TRBD1, 5 bases. The CDR3 totals 14 residues. Germline-derived CDR1 and CDR2 are SNHLY and FYNNEI. V lost 6 bases and J 1 base, leaving 12 bases between the germline ends. The CDR3 sequence is CASRTSGANTEAFF. The CDR3, as DNA: TGTGCCAGCAGAACTTCCGGGGCGAACACTGAAGCTTTCTTT.

This clonotype was seen a few times. The rearrangement joins TRBV6-5 to TRBJ1-2; D call uncertain. The germline V gene has CDR1 MNHEY and CDR2 SVGAGI. V was cut by 2 bases and J by 8 bases, with 15 bases left in between. The CDR3 has 14 residues. The CDR3 sequence: CASSYHNLGGGYTF. The CDR3 bases are TGTGCCAGCAGTTACCACAACTTGGGTGGGGGCTACACCTTC.

About this clonotype: A far more abundant clone sits one base away, making this likely a read error. This likely comes from a read error, as the CDR3 has no conserved phenylalanine or tryptophan at its end. The CDR3 protein is CASSRTGNSYEQYL. In DNA, the CDR3 is TGTGCCAGCAGCCGGACAGGCAACTCCTACGAGCAGTACCTC. The genes are TRBV11-2 and TRBJ2-7; 7 bases agree with TRBD1. In germline, CDR1 is SGHAT, CDR2 FQNNGV. J gave up 0 bases and V 5 bases, and 4 bases lay outside the gene matches. This CDR3 is built from 14 residues.

J is TRBJ2-5 and V is TRBV5-1, with D maybe TRBD2 (6 bases). There are 17 residues in the CDR3. The germline V gene has CDR1 SGHRS and CDR2 YFSETQ. V dropped 2 bases and J dropped 5 bases, with 22 bases sitting between them. The CDR3 sequence is CASSFFPHNSGGETQYF. The CDR3 DNA reads TGCGCCAGCAGCTTTTTTCCCCACAATAGCGGAGGTGAGACCCAGTACTTC.

Ten or more counts support this clonotype. V is TRBV7-3 and J is TRBJ1-6, with 9 bases that match TRBD1. CDR1 is SGHTA and CDR2 is FQGTGA in the germline V gene. CDR3 length: 13 residues. After removal of 5 bases from V and 9 bases from J, the junction contained 2 bases not matched to a gene. The CDR3 region has the DNA TGTGCCAGCAGCCGGGACAGGGCTTCACCCCTCCACTTT. It yields the protein CASSRDRASPLHF.

The V gene is TRBV12-5, the J gene TRBJ2-1, with D possibly being TRBD2 (5 bases). This CDR3 spans 13 amino acids. Germline V CDR1 and CDR2: LGHNT, FRNRAP. The V end was cut by 2 bases, the J end by 5 bases, with 7 bases between. The CDR3 DNA follows: TGTGCTAGTGGTTTGACGGGAAACAATGAGCAGTTCTTC. Its protein is CASGLTGNNEQFF.

This clonotype was seen repeatedly, ten times or more. The V call is TRBV28, the J call TRBJ1-2, with a possible D match to TRBD1 (5 bases). This CDR3 comprises 13 residues. In germline, CDR1 is MDHEN, CDR2 SYDVKM. Between the trimmed V and J ends, which lost 5 bases and 9 bases, there was a span of 16 bases. This chain's CDR3 is CASSPQGVWSYTF. Here the CDR3 DNA reads TGTGCCAGCAGTCCGCAGGGCGTTTGGAGCTACACCTTC.

About this clonotype: A much larger clone differs from this one at a single base, so this may be a read error. The V gene is TRBV9, the J gene TRBJ2-5; TRBD1 aligns across 7 bases. The CDR3 length is 16 residues. With V trimmed by 5 bases and J by 5 bases, 15 bases remained unmatched. Per the germline V gene, CDR1 is SGDLS and CDR2 is YYNGEE. CDR3 in amino acids: CASSDPVDRAGETQYF. DNA for the CDR3: TGTGCCAGCAGTGACCCAGTCGACAGGGCCGGGGAGACCCAGTACTTC. Full variable domain (outside the CDR3, taken from reference TRBV9 and TRBJ2-5): DSGVTQTPKHLITATGQRVTLRCSPRSGDLSVYWYQQSLDQGLQFLIQYYNGEERAKGNILERFSAQQFPDLHSELNLSSLELGDSALYFCASSDPVDRAGETQYFGPGTRLLVL.

In its sample, this clonotype was seen a few times. The chain employs TRBV28 and TRBJ2-1; D gene ambiguous. CDR3 length: 13 residues. Germline CDR1 reads MDHEN; CDR2 reads SYDVKM. Trimming cost V 8 bases and J 0 bases, with 8 bases left between them. The CDR3 nucleotides read TGTGCCAGCGCACCGAGCTCCTACAATGAGCAGTTCTTC. Its translation is CASAPSSYNEQFF.

The table lists this clonotype with many counts. The chain links TRBV6-1 to TRBJ2-3; TRBD2 matches 10 bases. The CDR3 extends over 16 amino acids. The germline gives CDR1 MNHNS, CDR2 SASEGT. V lost 4 bases and J lost 6; bases outside the gene matches: 10. The CDR3 is CASSAFEREGRDTQYF. CDR3 DNA: TGTGCCAGCAGTGCCTTTGAGCGGGAGGGGCGGGATACGCAGTATTTT.

With respect to this clonotype: A much larger clone differs by one base, so this may be a read error. This rearrangement joins TRBV20-1 to TRBJ2-5; 7 nucleotides line up with TRBD1. Trimming took 6 bases from V and 1 from J; bases not matched to a gene: 5. Per germline, CDR1 DFQATT and CDR2 SNEGSKA (reference sequence). CDR3 length: 13 amino acids. The chain's CDR3 is CSAEEGAQETQYF. As DNA, the CDR3 is TGCAGTGCGGAAGAGGGGGCCCAAGAGACCCAGTACTTC.

There are many counts of this clonotype. V gene TRBV2 combines with J gene TRBJ2-5; 9 bases fit TRBD1. V was pared by 6 bases and J by 3 bases, with 2 bases of the junction left unmatched. The CDR3 covers 13 residues. Per germline, CDR1 SNHLY and CDR2 FYNNEI. The CDR3 sequence: CASRRDREETQYF. The CDR3 DNA follows: TGTGCCAGCAGGCGGGACAGGGAAGAGACCCAGTACTTC. Filled out from reference TRBV2 and TRBJ2-5, the complete variable domain reads EPEVTQTPSHQVTQMGQEVILRCVPISNHLYFYWYRQILGQKVEFLVSFYNNEISEKSEIFDDQFSVERPDGSNFTLKIRSTKLEDSAMYFCASRRDREETQYFGPGTRLLVL.

This clonotype was seen a handful of times. CDR3 protein: CASSLGYYSMNTEAFF. As DNA, the CDR3 is TGCGCCAGCAGCTTGGGCTACTACAGCATGAACACTGAAGCTTTCTTT. The gene calls are TRBV5-1 and TRBJ1-1; D remains ambiguous. The V and J ends lost 0 bases and 0 bases respectively, with 12 bases between them. This CDR3 region has 16 residues. The germline V gene encodes CDR1 SGHRS and CDR2 YFSETQ. Together with reference TRBV5-1 and TRBJ1-1, the CDR3 gives the full variable domain: KAGVTQTPRYLIKTRGQQVTLSCSPISGHRSVSWYQQTPGQGLQFLFEYFSETQRNKGNFPGRFSGRQFSNSRSEMNVSTLELGDSALYLCASSLGYYSMNTEAFFGQGTRLTVV.

This clonotype has a handful of counts. The rearrangement links TRBV20-1 to TRBJ1-5; D remains ambiguous. CDR1 is DFQATT, CDR2 SNEGSKA, per germline (reference sequence). V was pared by 5 bases and J by 0 bases, with 11 bases between. The CDR3 covers 14 residues. This chain's CDR3 is CSALTDSSNQPQHF. Written as DNA, the CDR3 is TGCAGTGCTCTGACGGATTCTAGCAATCAGCCCCAGCATTTT.

This clonotype has a handful of counts. J is TRBJ2-7 and V is TRBV7-3; the D gene is possibly TRBD2 (5 bases). V was shortened by 2 bases and J by 5 bases, with 10 bases between the two germline ends. Looked up from germline, CDR1 is SGHTA and CDR2 is FQGTGA. The CDR3 contains 13 residues. The CDR3 region has the DNA TGTGCCAGCAGCTTAGCCCGAGGGAACGAGCAGTACTTC. Residues: CASSLARGNEQYF.

This clonotype showed up many times. The chain combines TRBV12-3 or TRBV12-4 with TRBJ1-2; D is perhaps TRBD1 (6 bases). The CDR3 contains 17 residues. Trimming shortened V by 0 bases and J by 4 bases, and 18 bases separated the two germline ends. CDR3 coding DNA: TGTGCCAGCAGTTTAGCAGGCACAGGGCTCCCGGGCTATGGCTACACCTTC. It encodes CASSLAGTGLPGYGYTF.

This clonotype was counted ten times or more. The rearrangement links TRBV6-1 to TRBJ2-7; D gene unclear. The germline V and J ends were trimmed by 6 bases and 6 bases, with 12 bases remaining between them. The CDR3 consists of 12 residues. Germline V gene lookup returns CDR1 MNHNS and CDR2 SASEGT. DNA for the CDR3: TGTGCCAGCAGGCCCGAGGATGGCGAGCAGTACTTC. Amino acids: CASRPEDGEQYF.

This clonotype was counted at least ten times. Germline is not matched at one junction end, which may reflect a read error. V gene TRBV29-1 combines with J gene TRBJ1-2; D call uncertain. In germline, CDR1 is SQVTM, CDR2 ANQGSEA. CDR3 length equals 14 residues. This CDR3 reads CSFERPQSFYGYTF. The CDR3, as DNA: TGCAGCTTTGAAAGACCGCAGTCTTTTTATGGCTACACCTTC.

The rearrangement links TRBV15 to TRBJ2-2, with 10 nucleotides matching TRBD1. V dropped 4 bases and J dropped 6; count of bases not matched to a gene: 8. CDR1 and CDR2 from the germline V gene are LNHNV and YYDKDF (reference sequence). The CDR3 is 16 amino acids. The chain's CDR3 is CATSTHPGTGAGELFF. In DNA, the CDR3 is TGTGCCACCAGCACCCACCCTGGGACAGGGGCCGGGGAGCTGTTTTTT.

The table lists this clonotype with a count of one. The conserved final phenylalanine or tryptophan is absent from the CDR3, which likely points to a read error. This chain connects TRBV6-2 or TRBV6-3 to TRBJ2-7; maybe TRBD1 (8 bases). CDR3 length: 15 residues. The germline V and J ends were trimmed by 8 bases and 3 bases, with 20 bases remaining between them. Germline loops: CDR1 MNHEY, CDR2 SVGEGT. The CDR3 loop reads CASRDLDRDYYEQYS. The CDR3 DNA sequence: TGTGCCAGCCGAGACTTGGACAGGGACTACTACGAGCAGTACTCC.

The chain is built from TRBV6-1 and TRBJ2-7; maybe TRBD2 (6 bases). V was cut by 2 bases and J by 4 bases, with 12 bases left in between. This CDR3 has 14 residues. Looked up from germline, CDR1 is MNHNS and CDR2 is SASEGT. CDR3 protein: CASSETGGKYEQYF. As DNA, the CDR3 is TGTGCCAGCAGTGAAACCGGGGGTAAATACGAGCAGTACTTC.

A word on this clonotype: A much larger clone lies a single base off, so this may be a read error. The chain uses TRBV3-1 and TRBJ2-5; 13 nucleotides agree with TRBD2. Germline assignment: CDR1 LGHDT and CDR2 YNNKEL (reference sequence). CDR3 length equals 17 residues. CDR3 sequence: CGSSLGLAGAMEETQYF. For the CDR3, the DNA is TGTGGCAGCAGCCTCGGACTAGCGGGAGCGATGGAAGAGACCCAGTACTTC.

There are many counts of this clonotype. This chain uses TRBV7-8 with TRBJ2-5, with TRBD1 matching over 8 bases. Germline CDR1 SGHVS, CDR2 FQNEAQ. This CDR3 spans 14 amino acids. Germline trimming cut 3 bases from V and 5 bases from J; bases unmatched to any gene: 5. This CDR3 is CASSFPTGEETQYF. As DNA, the CDR3 is TGTGCCAGCAGCTTCCCGACAGGGGAGGAGACCCAGTACTTC.

There are many counts of this clonotype. This chain uses TRBV20-1 with TRBJ2-2; D gene unclear. There are 12 residues in the CDR3. Germline V gene lookup returns CDR1 DFQATT and CDR2 SNEGSKA (reference sequence). Between the trimmed V and J ends, which lost 6 bases and 3 bases, there was a span of 8 bases. In nucleotides, the CDR3 is TGCAGTGCCAGCCCGTACACCGGGGAGCTGTTTTTT. Translating gives CSASPYTGELFF.

About this clonotype itself: At one of its ends the junction is not consistent with the germline gene, which may arise from a read error. V usage is TRBV2 and J usage is TRBJ2-2; TRBD2 is a possible D gene (6 bases). Germline loops: CDR1 SNHLY, CDR2 FYNNEI. The CDR3 totals 14 residues. The CDR3 loop is CVSRAEGNTGELFF. The CDR3 DNA sequence: TGTGTCAGCCGAGCGGAGGGGAACACCGGGGAGCTGTTTTTT.

At least ten counts were recorded for this clonotype. J is TRBJ1-5 and V is TRBV6-1; 7 positions agree with TRBD1. Germline V gene lookup returns CDR1 MNHNS and CDR2 SASEGT. The CDR3 sequence is 12 residues long. The trim removed 7 bases at V and 10 bases at J, leaving 7 bases unmatched. The CDR3 DNA reads TGTGCCAGCACCGCGAACAGGGGACCCCAGCATTTT. Its translation: CASTANRGPQHF.

The chain carries TRBV9 and TRBJ2-7; D not resolved. The CDR3 has 13 residues. V lost 0 bases and J lost 5, with 9 bases in between. Germline V lookup: CDR1 SGDLS, CDR2 YYNGEE. The CDR3 region has the DNA TGTGCCAGCAGCGTAGGTCCGACGAACGAGCAGTACTTC. It encodes CASSVGPTNEQYF.